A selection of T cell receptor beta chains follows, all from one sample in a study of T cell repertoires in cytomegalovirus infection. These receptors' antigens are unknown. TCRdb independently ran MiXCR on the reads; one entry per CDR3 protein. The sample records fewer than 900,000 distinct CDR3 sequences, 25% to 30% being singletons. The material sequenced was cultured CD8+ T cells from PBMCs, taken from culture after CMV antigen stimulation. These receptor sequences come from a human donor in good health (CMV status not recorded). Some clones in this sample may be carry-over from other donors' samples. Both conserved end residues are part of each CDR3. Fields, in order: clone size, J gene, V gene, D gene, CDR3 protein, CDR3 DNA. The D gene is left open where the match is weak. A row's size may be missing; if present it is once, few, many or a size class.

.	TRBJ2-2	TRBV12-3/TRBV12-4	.	CASSSLIGAGELFF	TGTGCCAGCAGCTCCCTTATCGGGGCCGGGGAGCTGTTTTTT
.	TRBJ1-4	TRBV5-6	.	CASSLAGHVNEKLFF	TGTGCCAGCAGCTTGGCGGGACATGTTAATGAAAAACTGTTTTTT
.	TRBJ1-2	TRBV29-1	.	CSVGGAYGYTF	TGCAGCGTGGGGGGCGCCTATGGCTACACCTTC
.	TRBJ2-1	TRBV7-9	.	CASSLYRDEQFF	TGTGCCAGCAGCCTCTACAGGGATGAGCAGTTCTTC
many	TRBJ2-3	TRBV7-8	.	CASSFPRAGSTDTQYF	TGTGCCAGCAGCTTTCCCCGGGCGGGGAGCACAGATACGCAGTATTTT
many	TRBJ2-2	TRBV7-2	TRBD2	CASSPRLAGTPPNTGELFF	TGTGCCAGCAGCCCCCGACTAGCGGGGACTCCTCCGAACACCGGGGAGCTGTTTTTT
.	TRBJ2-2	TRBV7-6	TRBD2	CASSLGPAGGPYTGELFF	TGTGCTAGCAGCTTGGGACCAGCGGGGGGGCCGTACACCGGGGAGCTGTTTTTT
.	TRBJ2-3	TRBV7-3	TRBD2	CASSPGASGLWHTQYF	TGTGCCAGCAGCCCTGGGGCTAGCGGGTTGTGGCATACGCAGTATTTT
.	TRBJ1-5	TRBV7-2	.	CASSYFDSPGPQHF	TGTGCCAGCAGCTATTTCGACAGTCCCGGGCCCCAGCATTTT
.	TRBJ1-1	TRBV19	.	CASSPLEGLNTEAFF	TGTGCCAGTAGTCCCTTGGAGGGATTGAACACTGAAGCTTTCTTT
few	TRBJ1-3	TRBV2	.	CASLRATSGNTIYF	TGTGCCAGCCTCAGGGCTACCTCTGGAAACACCATATATTTT
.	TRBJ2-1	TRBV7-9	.	CASSLVVSREEQFF	TGTGCCAGCAGCTTAGTGGTTTCACGGGAAGAGCAGTTCTTC
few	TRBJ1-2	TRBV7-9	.	CASSSGTEYNYGYTF	TGTGCCAGCAGCTCCGGAACAGAGTATAACTATGGCTACACCTTC
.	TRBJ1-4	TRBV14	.	CASSQDWGSREKLFF	TGTGCCAGCAGCCAAGATTGGGGAAGTCGTGAAAAACTGTTTTTT
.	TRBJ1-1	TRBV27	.	CASSFGGDAEAFF	TGTGCCAGCAGTTTTGGGGGCGACGCTGAAGCTTTCTTT
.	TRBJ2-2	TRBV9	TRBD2	CASSPFSGEHTGELFF	TGTGCCAGCAGCCCCTTTAGCGGGGAGCACACCGGGGAGCTGTTTTTT
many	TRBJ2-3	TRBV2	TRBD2	CASISRASGETDTQYF	TGTGCCAGCATCTCAAGGGCTAGCGGGGAGACAGATACGCAGTATTTT
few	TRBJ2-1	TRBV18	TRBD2	CASSPGGVLPNEQFF	TGTGCCAGCTCACCCGGGGGGGTCCTGCCGAATGAGCAGTTCTTC
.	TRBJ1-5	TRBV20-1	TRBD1	CSARGGQGAPYSNQPQHF	TGCAGTGCTAGAGGGGGACAGGGGGCCCCTTATAGCAATCAGCCCCAGCATTTT
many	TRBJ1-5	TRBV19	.	CASSMEEGTLVTGDQPQHF	TGTGCCAGTAGTATGGAGGAGGGGACATTGGTAACGGGGGATCAGCCCCAGCATTTT
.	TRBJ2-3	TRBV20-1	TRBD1	CSARPRTGVREDTQYF	TGCAGTGCTAGGCCACGGACAGGGGTGAGAGAAGATACGCAGTATTTT
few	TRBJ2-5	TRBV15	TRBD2	CATSRAGVQETQYF	TGTGCCACCAGCCGGGCGGGGGTCCAAGAGACCCAGTACTTC